Here is one TCR beta chain with its context. Compared with germline, one end of the junction differs, possibly owing to a read error. This specimen includes other DNA sequences encoding the same CDR3. The record originates from a study of radiotherapy plus CTLA-4 blockade in lung cancer. Per the germline V gene, CDR1 is MDHEN and CDR2 is SYDVKM. The CDR3 extends over 14 amino acids. This table comes from immunoSEQ multiplex PCR, and its TCRdb copy is limited to in-frame clones, with some not included. Here the sample spans under 50,000 clones, around 86% being singletons. The source material was peripheral blood, sampled from a patient treated with radiotherapy plus ipilimumab. The chain is built from TRBV28 and TRBJ2-1, with 9 bases that match TRBD1. This clonotype was sampled from a human donor with non-small cell lung cancer whose response to radiotherapy plus ipilimumab could not be evaluated. For the CDR3, the DNA is TGCGCCAGACCGGGGACAGGGAGACGTAATGAGCAGTTCTTC. This sequence encodes CARPGTGRRNEQFF.